The next 15 T cell receptor beta chains were all read from a single sample in a study of shared clonotypes between healthy human individuals. Assay used: immunoSEQ multiplex PCR; TCRdb lists only in-frame clones, some missing. Of about 1.1 million clones listed, 70% to 80% were seen once; the top ten hold about 0.52%. Source material: memory CD4+ T cells from PBMCs. Stated subset: CD45RA-negative fraction. The receptors were gathered from a man younger than 35 in good health. Some clones in this sample may be carry-over from other donors' samples.

This clone appeared a few times. The CDR3 sequence is CASSPGGTLNEQFF. In nucleotides, the CDR3 is TGTGCCAGCAGTCCAGGGGGTACATTGAATGAGCAGTTCTTC. This sequence joins TRBV28 and TRBJ2-1, with 7 bases that match TRBD1. Germline V gene lookup returns CDR1 MDHEN and CDR2 SYDVKM. V lost 5 bases, J lost 7 bases, and 8 bases stayed unmatched. CDR3 length equals 14 residues.

This clone was found many times. In the same sample, other DNA sequences code for this CDR3. The V gene is TRBV2, the J gene TRBJ1-1; TRBD1 agrees at 9 bases. The V gene end was trimmed by 7 bases and the J gene end by 3 bases; junction bases not matched to a gene: 3. Per germline, CDR1 SNHLY and CDR2 FYNNEI. CDR3 length: 13 residues. CDR3 region: CASIRDRDTEAFF. The CDR3 nucleotides read TGTGCCAGCATTCGGGACAGGGACACTGAAGCTTTCTTT.

The chain is built from TRBV15 and TRBJ2-1, with TRBD2 identical over 8 bases. This CDR3 is built from 16 residues. Germline V gene sequence: CDR1 LNHNV, CDR2 YYDKDF (reference sequence). V was pared by 3 bases and J by 8 bases, with 12 bases of the junction left unmatched. The CDR3 spells CATSSALERETHEQFF. Written as DNA, the CDR3 is TGTGCCACCAGCAGCGCCCTGGAGCGGGAGACACATGAGCAGTTCTTC.

The V gene is TRBV7-6, the J gene TRBJ2-3; D remains ambiguous. V lost 5 bases, J lost 0 bases, and 6 bases lay in between. Germline V CDR1 and CDR2: SGHVS, FNYEAQ. This CDR3 spans 13 amino acids. The CDR3 loop is CASSQQSTDTQYF. The CDR3 region has the DNA TGTGCCAGCAGCCAACAAAGCACAGATACGCAGTATTTT.

The chain links TRBV25-1 to TRBJ1-3, with TRBD1 matching 9 bases. The CDR3 extends over 17 amino acids. Germline CDR1 is MGHDK and CDR2 is SYGVNS. V lost 5 bases and J lost 3; bases outside the gene matches: 11. The CDR3 spells CASSTVNRDRDGNTIYF. CDR3 DNA sequence: TGTGCCAGCAGTACCGTCAATCGGGACAGGGATGGAAACACCATATATTTT.

The CDR3 DNA is TGTGCCAGCAGCCGGGACAGGGCCCACGAGCAGTACTTC. It codes for CASSRDRAHEQYF. This chain connects TRBV28 to TRBJ2-7, with 9 positions matching TRBD1. This CDR3 is built from 13 residues. Germline V gene data show CDR1 as MDHEN and CDR2 as SYDVKM. Trimming cost V 6 bases and J 5 bases; bases outside gene matches: 5.

The chain combines TRBV7-2 with TRBJ2-1; possibly TRBD1 for D (5 bases). CDR3 length: 14 amino acids. Germline CDR1 SGHTA, CDR2 FQGNSA. V gave up 8 bases and J gave up 0 bases, with 11 bases separating them. This CDR3 is CASLRQRSYNEQFF. In DNA form, the CDR3 reads TGTGCCAGCCTCCGACAGCGCTCCTACAATGAGCAGTTCTTC.

This chain links TRBV28 with TRBJ2-5; D is undetermined. Trimming left V 5 bases short and J 0 bases short, with 10 bases between. The CDR3 is 14 residues long. Germline loops: CDR1 MDHEN, CDR2 SYDVKM. For the CDR3, the DNA is TGTGCCAGCAGTACCGAGAGAAACCAAGAGACCCAGTACTTC. Its protein is CASSTERNQETQYF.

CDR3 residues: CASTLTYEQYF. Here the CDR3 DNA reads TGTGCCAGCACCCTAACCTACGAGCAGTACTTC. The chain carries TRBV2 and TRBJ2-7; no definite D call. Trimming took off 7 bases at V and 2 bases at J, with 6 bases between the two ends. CDR1 and CDR2 from the germline V gene are SNHLY and FYNNEI. The CDR3 runs to 11 residues.

The chain is built from TRBV6-6 and TRBJ1-1; D is possibly TRBD1 (5 bases). The V gene lost 5 bases and the J gene lost 1 base, with 11 bases spanning the gap. The CDR3 covers 14 residues. Looked up from germline, CDR1 is MNHNY and CDR2 is SVGAGI (reference sequence). The CDR3 nucleotides read TGTGCCAGCAGTCCTACAGGTCAGAACACTGAAGCTTTCTTT. This translates into CASSPTGQNTEAFF.

The chain uses TRBV5-1 and TRBJ1-3, with D perhaps TRBD1 (6 bases). The CDR3 has 15 residues. Germline CDR1 reads SGHRS; CDR2 reads YFSETQ. Trimming stripped 4 bases from V and 0 bases from J, with 11 bases between. CDR3 DNA: TGCGCCAGCAGCCCCCGACAGGACTCTGGAAACACCATATATTTT. It is translated as CASSPRQDSGNTIYF.

This clone was seen only once. This chain uses TRBV2 with TRBJ2-5; 11 bases fit TRBD1. The ends lost 5 bases at V and 4 bases at J; junction bases unmatched: 9. The CDR3 has 16 residues. The germline V gene encodes CDR1 SNHLY and CDR2 FYNNEI. CDR3 in amino acids: CASSPDRGRVGETQYF. The DNA of the CDR3 is TGTGCCAGCAGTCCGGACAGGGGGCGCGTCGGAGAGACCCAGTACTTC.

This clone came up once. The V gene is TRBV6-1, the J gene TRBJ1-2; TRBD1 agrees at 9 bases. CDR1 is MNHNS, CDR2 SASEGT, per germline. CDR3 length: 12 residues. V lost 6 bases, J lost 6 bases, and 2 bases stayed unmatched. CDR3 nucleotide sequence: TGTGCCAGCAGCCGACAGGGGGATGGCTACACCTTC. The encoded protein is CASSRQGDGYTF.

The J gene is TRBJ2-1, the V gene TRBV10-3; no clear D gene. Trimming cost V 6 bases and J 4 bases, with 13 bases left between them. The CDR3 sequence is 14 residues long. The V gene's germline CDR1 is ENHRY and CDR2 SYGVKD. CDR3: CAISPGGSYNEQFF. CDR3 in DNA: TGTGCCATCAGCCCGGGTGGATCTTACAATGAGCAGTTCTTC.

The rearrangement links TRBV19 to TRBJ1-1, with a possible D match to TRBD1 (6 bases). The CDR3 contains 15 residues. Germline V lookup: CDR1 LNHDA, CDR2 SQIVND (reference sequence). Deletions cut 4 bases from V and 1 base from J, with 13 bases between. CDR3 region: CASSTGGTRNTEAFF. CDR3 nucleotide sequence: TGTGCCAGTAGTACCGGGGGCACCCGGAACACTGAAGCTTTCTTT.